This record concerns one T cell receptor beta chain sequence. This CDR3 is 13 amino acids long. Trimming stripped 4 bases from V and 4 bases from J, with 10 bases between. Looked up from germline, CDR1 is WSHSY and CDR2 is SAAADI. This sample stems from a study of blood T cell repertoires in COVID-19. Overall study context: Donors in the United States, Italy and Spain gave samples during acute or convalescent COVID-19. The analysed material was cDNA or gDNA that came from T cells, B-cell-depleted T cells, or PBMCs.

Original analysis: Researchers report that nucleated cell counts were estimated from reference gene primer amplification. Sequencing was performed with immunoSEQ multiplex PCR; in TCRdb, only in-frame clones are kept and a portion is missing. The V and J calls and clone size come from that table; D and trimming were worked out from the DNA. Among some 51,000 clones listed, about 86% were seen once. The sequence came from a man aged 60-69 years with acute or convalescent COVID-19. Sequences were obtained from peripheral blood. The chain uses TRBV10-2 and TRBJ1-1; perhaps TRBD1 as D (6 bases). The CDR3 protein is CASSGPRGTEAFF. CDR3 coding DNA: TGCGCCAGCAGTGGTCCCAGGGGCACTGAAGCTTTCTTT.